This T cell receptor beta chain was sequenced in a study of shared clonotypes between healthy human individuals. Turning to the study itself: Donors were two women and a few men aged 18 to 49.

The CDR3 runs 17 residues. The protocol was immunoSEQ multiplex PCR, while the TCRdb copy is restricted to in-frame clones and leaves out a portion. The sample has hundreds of thousands of clones; roughly 83% are singletons. V gene TRBV21-1 combines with J gene TRBJ1-4; the table's D call TRBD1 went unverified against the DNA. TRBV21-1 is noted as a pseudogene. This TCR was sampled from a woman aged 40 to 50 in good health. Some clones in this sample may be carry-over from other donors' samples. The sequenced material came from PBMCs. The CDR3 loop is CASRNGGTGGAYEKLFF. CDR3 DNA sequence: TGTGCCAGCCGCAACGGTGGGACAGGGGGCGCCTACGAAAAACTGTTTTTT.